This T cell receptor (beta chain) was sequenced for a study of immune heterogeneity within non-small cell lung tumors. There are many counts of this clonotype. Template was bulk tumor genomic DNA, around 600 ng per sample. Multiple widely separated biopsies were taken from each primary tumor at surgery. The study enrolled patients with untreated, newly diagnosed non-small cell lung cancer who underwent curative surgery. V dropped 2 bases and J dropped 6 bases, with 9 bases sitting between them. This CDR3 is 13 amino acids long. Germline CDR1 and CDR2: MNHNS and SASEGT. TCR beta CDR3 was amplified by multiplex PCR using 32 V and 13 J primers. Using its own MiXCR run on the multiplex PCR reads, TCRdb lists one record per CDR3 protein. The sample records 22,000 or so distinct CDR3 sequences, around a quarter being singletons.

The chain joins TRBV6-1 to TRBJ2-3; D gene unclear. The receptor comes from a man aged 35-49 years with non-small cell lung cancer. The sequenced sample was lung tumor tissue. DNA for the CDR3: TGTGCCAGCAGTGAAAGGGCCGCTGATACGCAGTATTTT. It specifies CASSERAADTQYF.